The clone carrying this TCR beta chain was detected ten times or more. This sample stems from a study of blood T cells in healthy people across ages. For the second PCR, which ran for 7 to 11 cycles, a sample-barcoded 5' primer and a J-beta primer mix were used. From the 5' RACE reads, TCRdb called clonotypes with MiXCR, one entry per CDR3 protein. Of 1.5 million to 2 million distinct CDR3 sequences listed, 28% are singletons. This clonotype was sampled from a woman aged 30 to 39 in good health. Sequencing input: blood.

The CDR3 loop is CSALRGSSRDEQFF. DNA of the CDR3: TGCAGTGCACTTCGGGGCTCCTCTAGGGATGAGCAGTTCTTC. The chain employs TRBV20-1 and TRBJ2-1; D possibly matches TRBD1 or TRBD2 (5 bases each). Germline values: CDR1 DFQATT, CDR2 SNEGSKA (reference sequence). V lost 6 bases and J 8 bases, leaving 20 bases between the germline ends. The CDR3 has 14 residues.